The next 17 T cell receptor beta chains were all read from a single sample in a study of T cells after yellow fever vaccination. TCRdb reanalysed the 5' RACE reads using MiXCR and keeps one entry per CDR3 protein. In the table there are 300,000 to 400,000 distinct CDR3 sequences, approximately 4% of which are singletons. This specimen was PBMCs, taken 5 days after the yellow fever booster vaccination. These receptors originate from a man younger than 30 who received the YFV17D yellow fever vaccine.

The chain employs TRBV7-2 and TRBJ1-6, with D unclear. The germline V gene encodes CDR1 SGHTA and CDR2 FQGNSA. The CDR3 is 15 residues long. V was trimmed by 6 bases and J by 7 bases, leaving 16 bases between them. CDR3 region: CASSSHLDGNSPLHF. In DNA form, the CDR3 reads TGTGCCAGCAGTTCTCACCTCGACGGAAATTCACCCCTCCACTTT.

This chain connects TRBV11-2 to TRBJ2-1; 9 bases are shared with TRBD2. Trimming removed 3 bases from V and 7 bases from J; junction bases left unmatched: 1. Germline CDR1 and CDR2: SGHAT and FQNNGV. This CDR3 region has 13 residues. The CDR3 spells CASSFLAGNEQFF. Written as DNA, the CDR3 is TGTGCCAGCAGCTTCCTAGCGGGAAATGAGCAGTTCTTC.

This clonotype was observed at least ten times. This rearrangement joins TRBV9 to TRBJ2-1; D uncertain. V dropped 0 bases and J dropped 4 bases, with 14 bases sitting between them. The length of the CDR3 is 16 residues. In germline, CDR1 is SGDLS, CDR2 YYNGEE. The CDR3 DNA follows: TGTGCCAGCAGCGTAGTAGGACGAGCCACTTACAATGAGCAGTTCTTC. Protein product: CASSVVGRATYNEQFF.

The chain links TRBV5-1 to TRBJ1-2; the D gene is possibly TRBD1 (5 bases). Germline loops: CDR1 SGHRS, CDR2 YFSETQ. This CDR3 is 13 amino acids long. The V gene lost 0 bases and the J gene lost 6 bases, with 9 bases spanning the gap. The CDR3 spells CASSLVGDNGYTF. CDR3 bases: TGCGCCAGCAGCTTGGTAGGGGATAATGGCTACACCTTC.

In its sample, this clonotype was seen many times. The CDR3: CASSLRSQETQYF. The DNA for the CDR3 is TGTGCCAGCAGCTTAAGGAGCCAAGAGACCCAGTACTTC. This sequence joins TRBV7-3 and TRBJ2-5; unclear D gene. The V end was cut by 1 base, the J end by 1 base, with 4 bases between. This CDR3 is built from 13 residues. Germline V lookup: CDR1 SGHTA, CDR2 FQGTGA.

This chain links TRBV20-1 with TRBJ1-2; D perhaps matches TRBD1 (6 bases). The germline V gene has CDR1 DFQATT and CDR2 SNEGSKA (reference sequence). V gave up 6 bases and J gave up 4 bases, with 21 bases separating them. The length of the CDR3 is 15 residues. The chain's CDR3 is CSARGGGQGLYGYTF. For the CDR3, the DNA is TGCAGTGCCCGAGGGGGTGGGCAGGGCCTCTATGGCTACACCTTC.

This clonotype was seen more than once but under ten times. The chain couples TRBV4-3 to TRBJ1-6; D not resolved. Germline V gene lookup returns CDR1 LGHNA and CDR2 YSLEER. The CDR3 contains 15 residues. V was pared by 0 bases and J by 8 bases, with 11 bases between. This CDR3 is CASSQDLQAHSPLHF. The DNA for the CDR3 is TGCGCCAGCAGCCAAGATCTTCAAGCCCATTCACCCCTCCACTTT.

The CDR3 DNA sequence: TGCGCCAGCAGCCACGGGGGGGACACCGGGGAGCTGTTTTTT. Translated, it gives CASSHGGDTGELFF. The rearrangement links TRBV4-3 to TRBJ2-2; TRBD2 aligns across 8 bases. The J segment lost 3 bases and the V segment lost 3 bases, leaving 0 bases of the junction unmatched. Germline V gives CDR1 LGHNA, CDR2 YSLEER. The CDR3 consists of 14 residues.

This clonotype was seen more than once but under ten times. The CDR3 DNA reads TGTGCCTGGAGTTCACCCTCCGGACCCGAGCAAGCTTTCTTT. Its protein product is CAWSSPSGPEQAFF. This sequence joins TRBV30 and TRBJ1-1, with no clear D. V gave up 2 bases and J gave up 9 bases, with 19 bases separating them. The germline V gene encodes CDR1 GTSNPN and CDR2 SVGIG (reference sequence). This CDR3 comprises 14 residues.

The chain recombines TRBV5-4 with TRBJ2-5; D gene unclear. The germline V gene has CDR1 SGHNT and CDR2 YYREEE (reference sequence). This CDR3 is built from 14 residues. Trimming cost V 4 bases and J 1 base, with 11 bases left between them. The CDR3 reads CASSPKDVQETQYF. Written as DNA, the CDR3 is TGTGCCAGCAGCCCCAAGGACGTCCAAGAGACCCAGTACTTC.

There are many counts of this clonotype. J is TRBJ2-1 and V is TRBV4-3, with D unresolved. Germline V lookup: CDR1 LGHNA, CDR2 YSLEER. V was cut by 3 bases and J by 7 bases, with 16 bases left in between. The CDR3 is 15 residues long. The CDR3 sequence is CASSQGNLHENEQFF. CDR3 sequence (DNA): TGCGCCAGCAGCCAGGGGAATTTACATGAGAATGAGCAGTTCTTC.

This chain connects TRBV3-1 to TRBJ2-5; 7 bases fit TRBD2. The V gene end was trimmed by 4 bases and the J gene end by 2 bases; junction bases not matched to a gene: 4. This CDR3 spans 14 amino acids. In germline, CDR1 is LGHDT, CDR2 YNNKEL (reference sequence). Here the CDR3 DNA reads TGTGCCAGCAGCCGGGGGGGGTCACAAGAGACCCAGTACTTC. Protein product: CASSRGGSQETQYF.

This clonotype was counted ten times or more. The rearrangement links TRBV7-9 to TRBJ1-2, with D uncertain. V gave up 0 bases and J gave up 3 bases, with 14 bases separating them. The CDR3 has 16 residues. The germline CDR1 and CDR2 sequences are SEHNR and FQNEAQ (reference sequence). CDR3 nucleotide sequence: TGTGCCAGCAGCTTAGCCAAGGATCCTAGGGACTATGGCTACACCTTC. This encodes CASSLAKDPRDYGYTF.

This clonotype was found many times. The J gene is TRBJ2-7, the V gene TRBV6-5; 7 positions agree with TRBD1. Looked up from germline, CDR1 is MNHEY and CDR2 is SVGAGI. The J segment lost 1 base and the V segment lost 6 bases, leaving 3 bases of the junction unmatched. The CDR3 consists of 13 residues. The CDR3 sequence: CASRRQGSYEQYF. The CDR3 region has the DNA TGTGCCAGCAGGAGACAGGGTTCCTACGAGCAGTACTTC.

This rearrangement joins TRBV4-3 to TRBJ2-7; D is unresolved. V lost 2 bases and J lost 0, with 5 bases in between. This CDR3 region has 13 residues. CDR1 and CDR2 from the germline V gene are LGHNA and YSLEER. This chain's CDR3 is CASSQPYSYEQYF. The CDR3 DNA is TGCGCCAGCAGCCAACCCTACTCCTACGAGCAGTACTTC.

The J gene is TRBJ2-3, the V gene TRBV7-2; TRBD1 is a possible D gene (5 bases). V was pared by 5 bases and J by 1 base, with 10 bases between. The CDR3 has 14 amino acids. From germline, CDR1 is SGHTA and CDR2 FQGNSA. CDR3 nucleotide sequence: TGTGCCAGCAGCACCGCAGGGCGCACAGATACGCAGTATTTT. It is translated as CASSTAGRTDTQYF.

This clonotype was detected a few times. The rearrangement uses TRBV11-2 and TRBJ1-1; D is uncertain. The germline V gene has CDR1 SGHAT and CDR2 FQNNGV. CDR3 length: 16 amino acids. Trimming shortened V by 1 base and J by 1 base, and 13 bases separated the two germline ends. The CDR3 DNA follows: TGTGCCAGCAGCTTAGGAAAAGGGATCCCGAACACTGAAGCTTTCTTT. This translates into CASSLGKGIPNTEAFF.